The 20 T cell receptor beta chains given below trace back to one sample, sequenced in a study of T-cell memory formation after mild COVID-19. TCRdb passed the 5' RACE reads through MiXCR, listing each CDR3 protein once. The sample consists of around 370,000 distinct CDR3 sequences, around 21% of them appearing once. Sequenced input: PBMCs or a T cell subset sorted from them (not recorded which). Source of these receptors: an adult woman who had mild COVID-19 (a few samples of this study predate the infection). Cell type and time point are not known.

The count of this clonotype is one. The J gene is TRBJ1-4, the V gene TRBV20-1; D uncertain. The CDR3 spans 15 residues. Germline loops: CDR1 DFQATT, CDR2 SNEGSKA (reference sequence). Trimming removed 0 bases from V and 8 bases from J, with 16 bases in between. This CDR3 reads CSARDFRTPGEKLFF. Written as DNA, the CDR3 is TGCAGTGCTAGAGATTTCAGGACCCCTGGCGAAAAACTGTTTTTT.

This chain joins TRBV2 and TRBJ2-1, with 9 bases matching TRBD1. Germline V gives CDR1 SNHLY, CDR2 FYNNEI. The ends lost 3 bases at V and 6 bases at J; junction bases unmatched: 6. This CDR3 is built from 15 residues. CDR3 amino acids: CASSDPGQGGNEQFF. The CDR3 DNA is TGTGCCAGCAGTGATCCGGGACAGGGAGGCAATGAGCAGTTCTTC.

The rearrangement links TRBV5-1 to TRBJ1-4; D is possibly TRBD1 (6 bases). Germline V gives CDR1 SGHRS, CDR2 YFSETQ. The CDR3 totals 12 residues. Trimming removed 4 bases at V and 8 bases at J, with 9 bases between. CDR3 coding DNA: TGCGCCAGCAGCCCGGGGACAGAAAAACTGTTTTTT. It specifies CASSPGTEKLFF. Filled out from reference TRBV5-1 and TRBJ1-4, the complete variable domain reads KAGVTQTPRYLIKTRGQQVTLSCSPISGHRSVSWYQQTPGQGLQFLFEYFSETQRNKGNFPGRFSGRQFSNSRSEMNVSTLELGDSALYLCASSPGTEKLFFGSGTQLSVL.

This clonotype was counted a single time. The CDR3 here is CASSQDQWGSGNTIYF. CDR3 bases: TGTGCCAGCAGCCAAGATCAGTGGGGGAGTGGAAACACCATATATTTT. V gene TRBV4-2 combines with J gene TRBJ1-3; a possible D gene is TRBD1 (5 bases). The germline V gene encodes CDR1 LGHNA and CDR2 YNFKEQ. The CDR3 spans 16 residues. The V gene lost 0 bases and the J gene lost 3 bases, with 12 bases spanning the gap.

This clonotype was counted many times. The V call is TRBV4-1, the J call TRBJ2-7; D unclear. The germline V gene has CDR1 MGHRA and CDR2 YSYEKL. CDR3 length equals 13 residues. V was trimmed by 0 bases and J by 3 bases, leaving 6 bases between them. This CDR3 is CASSQDGSYEQYF. DNA for the CDR3: TGCGCCAGCAGCCAAGATGGCAGCTACGAGCAGTACTTC.

Only a few counts were recorded for this clonotype. This chain joins TRBV12-3 or TRBV12-4 and TRBJ1-5; perhaps TRBD1 as D (6 bases). CDR3 length: 15 amino acids. V was pared by 5 bases and J by 0 bases, with 11 bases between. CDR3 loop: CASSRQDNSNQPQHF. The CDR3 region has the DNA TGTGCCAGCAGTCGACAGGACAATAGCAATCAGCCCCAGCATTTT.

In this sample, this clonotype turned up a few times. This chain joins TRBV25-1 and TRBJ2-1, with TRBD1 matching over 7 bases. This CDR3 is 13 amino acids long. Germline-derived CDR1 and CDR2 are MGHDK and SYGVNS. V gave up 6 bases and J gave up 8 bases; unmatched junction bases: 7. The CDR3 here is CASSRLGGDEQFF. For the CDR3, the DNA is TGTGCCAGCAGCCGATTAGGGGGCGATGAGCAGTTCTTC.

The sample holds a few counts of this clonotype. CDR3 sequence: CATSDPGLARADTQYF. The CDR3 DNA reads as TGTGCCACCAGTGACCCCGGACTAGCTAGGGCAGATACGCAGTATTTT. The genes are TRBV24-1 and TRBJ2-3, with 8 bases that match TRBD2. The germline V gene encodes CDR1 KGHDR and CDR2 SFDVKD. Germline trimming cut 4 bases from V and 4 bases from J; bases unmatched to any gene: 9. This CDR3 region has 16 residues.

This rearrangement joins TRBV7-8 to TRBJ2-5; 13 nucleotides line up with TRBD2. The germline V gene has CDR1 SGHVS and CDR2 FQNEAQ. This CDR3 comprises 15 residues. Trimming took 5 bases from V and 5 from J; bases not matched to a gene: 5. The CDR3 reads CASSLTSGRRETQYF. As DNA, the CDR3 is TGTGCCAGCAGCCTGACTAGCGGGAGGAGGGAGACCCAGTACTTC.

The chain has TRBV12-3 or TRBV12-4 and TRBJ2-3; 7 bases fit TRBD1. Germline trimming cut 3 bases from V and 2 bases from J; bases unmatched to any gene: 5. The CDR3 extends over 15 amino acids. The CDR3 bases are TGTGCCAGCAGTTTGGACAGGACTGCCACAGATACGCAGTATTTT. This sequence encodes CASSLDRTATDTQYF.

The table lists this clonotype with a few counts. The gene calls are TRBV19 and TRBJ2-1, with D perhaps TRBD2 (6 bases). The CDR3 consists of 15 residues. CDR1 LNHDA and CDR2 SQIVND come from the germline V gene (reference sequence). Trimming cost V 4 bases and J 7 bases, with 17 bases left between them. CDR3 coding DNA: TGTGCCAGTAGTAAAGGAGGGCCGGGTGTAAATGAGCAGTTCTTC. Its protein product is CASSKGGPGVNEQFF. Together with reference TRBV19 and TRBJ2-1, the CDR3 gives the full variable domain: DGGITQSPKYLFRKEGQNVTLSCEQNLNHDAMYWYRQDPGQGLRLIYYSQIVNDFQKGDIAEGYSVSREKKESFPLTVTSAQKNPTAFYLCASSKGGPGVNEQFFGPGTRLTVL.

The chain links TRBV7-8 to TRBJ2-3; possibly TRBD1 for D (5 bases). The germline V gene has CDR1 SGHVS and CDR2 FQNEAQ. This CDR3 has 14 residues. V was cut by 2 bases and J by 4 bases, with 10 bases left in between. CDR3 in amino acids: CASSLQGPPDTQYF. DNA for the CDR3: TGTGCCAGCAGCTTACAGGGTCCCCCAGATACGCAGTATTTT.

The V gene is TRBV6-5, the J gene TRBJ1-5; D is uncertain. The CDR3 extends over 15 amino acids. Germline V gene lookup returns CDR1 MNHEY and CDR2 SVGAGI. V was pared by 8 bases and J by 0 bases, with 14 bases between. CDR3 nucleotide sequence: TGTGCCAGCTCCGACACGATAAATAGCAATCAGCCCCAGCATTTT. Its translation: CASSDTINSNQPQHF.

The genes are TRBV5-1 and TRBJ1-6, with TRBD1 as a possible D gene (5 bases). CDR3 length: 16 amino acids. Looked up from germline, CDR1 is SGHRS and CDR2 is YFSETQ. Between the trimmed V and J ends, which lost 3 bases and 7 bases, there was a span of 17 bases. CDR3 nucleotides: TGCGCCAGCAGCTCTCGAGGGGAGACATTAAATTCACCCCTCCACTTT. Its protein product is CASSSRGETLNSPLHF.

This clonotype appeared a few times. The chain couples TRBV24-1 to TRBJ1-1; D gene uncertain. V shed 0 bases and J shed 9 bases, with 10 bases lying between them. CDR1 is KGHDR, CDR2 SFDVKD, per germline. This CDR3 is 13 amino acids long. Written as DNA, the CDR3 is TGTGCCACCAGTGATTTGGGGTCGGGAAAAGCTTTCTTT. Translating it yields CATSDLGSGKAFF.

This clonotype was observed a handful of times. This chain links TRBV5-4 with TRBJ2-3, with D perhaps matching TRBD1 (6 bases). Germline loops: CDR1 SGHNT, CDR2 YYREEE (reference sequence). This CDR3 contains 16 residues. With 4 bases removed from V and 0 bases from J, the gap between germline ends came to 15 bases. The CDR3 coding sequence is TGTGCCAGCAGCCTGACACAGGGTTTGAGCACAGATACGCAGTATTTT. Its translation: CASSLTQGLSTDTQYF.

This clonotype showed up just a few times. The chain links TRBV29-1 to TRBJ2-7; 13 positions agree with TRBD2. Germline V gene sequence: CDR1 SQVTM, CDR2 ANQGSEA. CDR3 size: 16 residues. The junction had 9 bases not matched to a gene; V was cut back by 5 bases and J by 2 bases. CDR3 loop: CSVKGLAGPVTYEQYF. Written as DNA, the CDR3 is TGCAGCGTTAAGGGACTAGCGGGGCCCGTAACCTACGAGCAGTACTTC.

The chain links TRBV3-1 to TRBJ1-4, with 9 positions matching TRBD1. The CDR3 spans 16 residues. Germline V gives CDR1 LGHDT, CDR2 YNNKEL (reference sequence). The trim removed 4 bases at V and 5 bases at J, leaving 8 bases unmatched. The DNA of the CDR3 is TGTGCCAGCAGCCTCGTCCTCGGACAGGGGAATGAAAAACTGTTTTTT. Amino acid sequence: CASSLVLGQGNEKLFF.

This clonotype was seen a handful of times. This chain joins TRBV7-6 and TRBJ1-1; possibly TRBD1 for D (6 bases). Trimming took 5 bases from V and 6 from J, leaving 22 bases between them. Germline-derived CDR1 and CDR2 are SGHVS and FNYEAQ. The CDR3 is 16 amino acids. This CDR3 reads CASSPTLQGGFAEAFF. CDR3 coding DNA: TGTGCCAGCAGCCCCACGTTACAGGGAGGATTCGCTGAAGCTTTCTTT. Filled out from reference TRBV7-6 and TRBJ1-1, the complete variable domain reads GAGVSQSPRYKVTKRGQDVALRCDPISGHVSLYWYRQALGQGPEFLTYFNYEAQQDKSGLPNDRFSAERPEGSISTLTIQRTEQRDSAMYRCASSPTLQGGFAEAFFGQGTRLTVV.

The chain is built from TRBV5-1 and TRBJ1-4, with D perhaps matching TRBD1 (6 bases). This CDR3 contains 15 residues. V dropped 0 bases and J dropped 7 bases, with 13 bases sitting between them. In germline, CDR1 is SGHRS, CDR2 YFSETQ. This CDR3 is CASSLEQGGREKLFF. The CDR3 nucleotides read TGCGCCAGCAGCTTGGAACAGGGAGGTCGTGAAAAACTGTTTTTT.